Sequencing of this T cell receptor (beta chain) was carried out in a study of Ad26.COV2.S vaccination and SARS-CoV-2 variants. Sequenced by immunoSEQ multiplex PCR; TCRdb stores in-frame clones only, minus some. Of about 480,000 clones listed, around nine tenths are singletons. About this clone itself: Its target is unknown.

Treatment given: around 19 received Ad26.COV2.S at low or high dose, single or two shots; five or six received placebo; per-sample allocation not given. Samples analyzed were those drawn on day 63 after the first vaccine or placebo injection. Boston provided a donor who was an adult aged 18-55 years. Notes on the study in general: Analyses that measured TCR breadth and depth may have underestimated total T cell responses.

V was trimmed by 0 bases and J by 6 bases, leaving 14 bases between them. This CDR3 contains 15 residues. The germline V gene encodes CDR1 SGDLS and CDR2 YYNGEE. The TCR sequence derives from a person between 18 and 59 years old who received the Ad26.COV2.S COVID-19 vaccine or a placebo. V gene TRBV9 combines with J gene TRBJ2-3; D call uncertain. The specimen comprised peripheral blood, sampled in a trial of Ad26.COV2.S vaccine versus placebo. The CDR3 protein is CASSVASGVGDTQYF. CDR3 DNA: TGTGCCAGCAGCGTAGCCTCAGGTGTGGGGGATACGCAGTATTTT.